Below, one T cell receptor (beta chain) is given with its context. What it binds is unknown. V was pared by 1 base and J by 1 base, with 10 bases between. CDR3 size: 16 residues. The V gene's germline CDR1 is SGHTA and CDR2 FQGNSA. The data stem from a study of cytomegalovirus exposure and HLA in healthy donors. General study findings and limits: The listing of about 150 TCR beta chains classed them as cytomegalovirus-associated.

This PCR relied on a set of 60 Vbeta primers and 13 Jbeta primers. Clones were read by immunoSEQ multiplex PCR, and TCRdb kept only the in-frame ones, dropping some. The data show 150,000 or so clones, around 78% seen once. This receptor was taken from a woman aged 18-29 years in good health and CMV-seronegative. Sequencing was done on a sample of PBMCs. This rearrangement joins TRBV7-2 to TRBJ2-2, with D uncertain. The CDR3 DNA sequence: TGTGCCAGCAGCTTAGTGGCCTCGCTGAACACCGGGGAGCTGTTTTTT. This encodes CASSLVASLNTGELFF.